This T cell receptor beta chain was sequenced during a study of human T cells and chemical hapten exposure. This clonotype was seen repeatedly, ten times or more. Time point reported: patch test 1, 2 weeks after DPC sensitization. Documented treatment: therapeutic diphenylcyclopropenone sensitization with weekly scalp DPC. Unfractionated whole blood was the source of the extracted total RNA. In TCRdb, the RACE reads were re-called with MiXCR into one record per CDR3 protein. The sample has approximately 350,000 distinct CDR3 sequences; about 7% are singletons. Sequenced here: whole blood, sampled in connection with sensitization to the hapten diphenylcyclopropenone (DPC). The clonotype comes from a young woman with alopecia areata. Some clones in this sample may be carry-over from other donors' samples.

Here the CDR3 DNA reads TGTGCCAGCAGTTCCCGTCCGGGGGGCAATGAGCAGTTCTTC. It yields the protein CASSSRPGGNEQFF. The chain couples TRBV6-2 or TRBV6-3 to TRBJ2-1; TRBD2 matches 7 bases. CDR1 and CDR2 from the germline V gene are MNHEY and SVGEGT. CDR3 length equals 14 residues. V shed 4 bases, J shed 6 bases, and the junction held 6 bases outside the gene matches.